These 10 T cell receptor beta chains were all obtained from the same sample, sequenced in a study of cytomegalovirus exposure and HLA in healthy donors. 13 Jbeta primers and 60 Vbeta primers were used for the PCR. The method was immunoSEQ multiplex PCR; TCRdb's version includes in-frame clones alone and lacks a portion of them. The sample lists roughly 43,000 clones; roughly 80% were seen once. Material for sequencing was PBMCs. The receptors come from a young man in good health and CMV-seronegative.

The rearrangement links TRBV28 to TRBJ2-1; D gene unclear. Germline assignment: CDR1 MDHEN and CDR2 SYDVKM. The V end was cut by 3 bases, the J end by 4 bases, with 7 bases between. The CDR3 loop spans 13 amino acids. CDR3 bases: TGTGCCAGCAGTTTTTACAGTTACAATGAGCAGTTCTTC. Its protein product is CASSFYSYNEQFF.

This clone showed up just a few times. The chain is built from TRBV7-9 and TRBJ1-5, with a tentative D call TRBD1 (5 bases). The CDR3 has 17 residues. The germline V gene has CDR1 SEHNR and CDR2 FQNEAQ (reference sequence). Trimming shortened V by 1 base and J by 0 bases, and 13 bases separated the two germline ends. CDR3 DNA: TGTGCCAGCAGCTTAGGTCGGACCGGGGGTAGCAATCAGCCCCAGCATTTT. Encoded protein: CASSLGRTGGSNQPQHF.

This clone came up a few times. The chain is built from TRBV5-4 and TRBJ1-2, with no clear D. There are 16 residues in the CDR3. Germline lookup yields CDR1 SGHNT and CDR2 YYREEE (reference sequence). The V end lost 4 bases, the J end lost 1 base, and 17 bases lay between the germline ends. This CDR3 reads CASSLKEGANNYGYTF. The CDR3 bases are TGTGCCAGCAGCCTAAAAGAAGGAGCAAATAACTATGGCTACACCTTC.

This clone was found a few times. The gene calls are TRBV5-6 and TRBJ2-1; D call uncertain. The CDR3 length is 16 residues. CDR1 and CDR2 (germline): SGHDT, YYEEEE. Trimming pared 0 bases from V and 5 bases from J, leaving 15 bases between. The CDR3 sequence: CASSLELGRINNEQFF. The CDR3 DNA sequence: TGTGCCAGCAGCTTGGAATTGGGCAGGATAAACAATGAGCAGTTCTTC. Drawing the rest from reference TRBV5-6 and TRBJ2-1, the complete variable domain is DAGVTQSPTHLIKTRGQQVTLRCSPKSGHDTVSWYQQALGQGPQFIFQYYEEEERQRGNFPDRFSGHQFPNYSSELNVNALLLGDSALYLCASSLELGRINNEQFFGPGTRLTVL.

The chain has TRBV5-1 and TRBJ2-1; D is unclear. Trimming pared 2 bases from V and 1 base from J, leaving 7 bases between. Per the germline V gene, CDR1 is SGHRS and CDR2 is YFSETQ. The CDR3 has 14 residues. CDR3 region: CASSFTSSYNEQFF. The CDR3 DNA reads TGCGCCAGCAGCTTTACTTCATCCTACAATGAGCAGTTCTTC. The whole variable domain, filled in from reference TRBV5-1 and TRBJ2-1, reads KAGVTQTPRYLIKTRGQQVTLSCSPISGHRSVSWYQQTPGQGLQFLFEYFSETQRNKGNFPGRFSGRQFSNSRSEMNVSTLELGDSALYLCASSFTSSYNEQFFGPGTRLTVL.

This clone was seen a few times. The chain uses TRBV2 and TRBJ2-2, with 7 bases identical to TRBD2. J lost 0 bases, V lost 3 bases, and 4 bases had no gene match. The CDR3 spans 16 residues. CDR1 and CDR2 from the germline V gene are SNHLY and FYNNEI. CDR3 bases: TGTGCCAGCAGTGATTGGGAGGGATCGAACACCGGGGAGCTGTTTTTT. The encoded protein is CASSDWEGSNTGELFF. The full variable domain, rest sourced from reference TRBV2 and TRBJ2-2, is EPEVTQTPSHQVTQMGQEVILRCVPISNHLYFYWYRQILGQKVEFLVSFYNNEISEKSEIFDDQFSVERPDGSNFTLKIRSTKLEDSAMYFCASSDWEGSNTGELFFGEGSRLTVL.

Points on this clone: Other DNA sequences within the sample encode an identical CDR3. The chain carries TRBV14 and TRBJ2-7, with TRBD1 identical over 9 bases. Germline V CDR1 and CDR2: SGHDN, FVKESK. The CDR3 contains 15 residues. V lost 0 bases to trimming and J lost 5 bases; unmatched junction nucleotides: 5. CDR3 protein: CASSQEWGQGDEQYF. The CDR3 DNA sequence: TGTGCCAGCAGCCAAGAGTGGGGACAGGGCGACGAGCAGTACTTC.

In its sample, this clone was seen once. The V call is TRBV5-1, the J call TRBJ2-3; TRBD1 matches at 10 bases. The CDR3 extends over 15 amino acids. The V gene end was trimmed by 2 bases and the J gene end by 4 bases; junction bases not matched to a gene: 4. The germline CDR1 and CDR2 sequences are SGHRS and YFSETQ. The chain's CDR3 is CASSFVGTGADTQYF. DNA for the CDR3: TGCGCCAGCAGCTTTGTTGGGACAGGGGCAGATACGCAGTATTTT. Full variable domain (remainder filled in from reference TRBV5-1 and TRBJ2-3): KAGVTQTPRYLIKTRGQQVTLSCSPISGHRSVSWYQQTPGQGLQFLFEYFSETQRNKGNFPGRFSGRQFSNSRSEMNVSTLELGDSALYLCASSFVGTGADTQYFGPGTRLTVL.

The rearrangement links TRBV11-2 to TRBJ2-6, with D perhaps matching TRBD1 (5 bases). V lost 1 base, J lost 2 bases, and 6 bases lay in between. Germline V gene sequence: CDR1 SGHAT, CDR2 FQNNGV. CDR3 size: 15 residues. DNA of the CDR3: TGTGCCAGCAGCTTAGGCAGGGCTGGGGCCAACGTCCTGACTTTC. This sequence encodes CASSLGRAGANVLTF. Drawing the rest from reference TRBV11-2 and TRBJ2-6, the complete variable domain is EAGVAQSPRYKIIEKRQSVAFWCNPISGHATLYWYQQILGQGPKLLIQFQNNGVVDDSQLPKDRFSAERLKGVDSTLKIQPAKLEDSAVYLCASSLGRAGANVLTFGAGSRLTVL.

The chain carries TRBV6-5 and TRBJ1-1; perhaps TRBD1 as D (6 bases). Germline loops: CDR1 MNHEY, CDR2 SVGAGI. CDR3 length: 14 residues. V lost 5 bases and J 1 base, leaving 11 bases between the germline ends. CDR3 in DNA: TGTGCCAGCAGTATCAGGGGAAGGAACACTGAAGCTTTCTTT. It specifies CASSIRGRNTEAFF.